This TCR beta chain comes out of a study of monozygotic twins with inflammatory bowel disease. Broader study findings: Treatment differences in immunosuppression may have added variability to the repertoires of patients.

The unique tags termed UMIs, each holding a 6-nucleotide sample barcode, were added by means of template switching. TCRdb reprocessed the 5' RACE reads and keeps a single row for each CDR3 protein, giving no DNA. This sample's table reports 350,000 to 500,000 distinct CDR3 sequences. The authors drew over 2 ml of blood from each donor. As for this clonotype: Its antigen is unidentified.

Sequenced sample: blood. This sequence originates from a human donor with ulcerative colitis or Crohn's disease, or a healthy co-twin of an affected twin (not recorded which).

CDR3 sequence reads: CASSLAGLTTNEKLFF. The V call is TRBV5-4, the J call TRBJ1-4. CDR1 is SGHNT and CDR2 is YYREEE in the germline V gene (reference sequence). CDR3 size: 16 residues.